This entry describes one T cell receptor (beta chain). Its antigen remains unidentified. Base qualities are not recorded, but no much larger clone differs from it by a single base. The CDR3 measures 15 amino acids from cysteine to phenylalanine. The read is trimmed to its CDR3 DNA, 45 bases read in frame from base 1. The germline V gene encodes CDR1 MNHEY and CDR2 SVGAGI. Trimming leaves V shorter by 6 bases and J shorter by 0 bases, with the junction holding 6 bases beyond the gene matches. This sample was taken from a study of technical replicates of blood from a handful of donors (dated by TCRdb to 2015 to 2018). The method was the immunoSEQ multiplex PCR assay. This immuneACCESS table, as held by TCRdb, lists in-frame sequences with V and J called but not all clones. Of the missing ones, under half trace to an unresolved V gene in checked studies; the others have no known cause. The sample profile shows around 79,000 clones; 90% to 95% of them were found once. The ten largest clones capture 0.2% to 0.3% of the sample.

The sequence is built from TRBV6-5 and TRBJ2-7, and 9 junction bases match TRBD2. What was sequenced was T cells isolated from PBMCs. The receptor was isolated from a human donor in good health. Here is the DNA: TGTGCCAGCAGATTTAATAGCGGGAGCTCCTACGAGCAGTACTTC. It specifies CASRFNSGSSYEQYF.